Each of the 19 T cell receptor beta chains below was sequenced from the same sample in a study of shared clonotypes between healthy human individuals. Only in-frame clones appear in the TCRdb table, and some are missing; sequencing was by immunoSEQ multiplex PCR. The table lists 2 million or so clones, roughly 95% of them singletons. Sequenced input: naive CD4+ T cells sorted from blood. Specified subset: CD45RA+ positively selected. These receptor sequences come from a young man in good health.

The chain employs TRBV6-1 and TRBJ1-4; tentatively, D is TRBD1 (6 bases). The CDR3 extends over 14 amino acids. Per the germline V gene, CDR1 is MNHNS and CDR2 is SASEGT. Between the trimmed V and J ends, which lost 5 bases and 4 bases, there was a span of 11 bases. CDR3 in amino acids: CASSSDSLNEKLFF. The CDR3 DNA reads TGTGCCAGCAGTTCGGACAGCCTTAATGAAAAACTGTTTTTT.

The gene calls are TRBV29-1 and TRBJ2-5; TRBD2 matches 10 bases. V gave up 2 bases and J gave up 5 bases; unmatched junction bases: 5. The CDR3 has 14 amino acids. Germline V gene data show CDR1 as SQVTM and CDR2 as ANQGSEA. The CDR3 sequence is CSVELAGVGETQYF. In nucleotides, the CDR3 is TGCAGCGTTGAACTAGCGGGGGTCGGTGAGACCCAGTACTTC.

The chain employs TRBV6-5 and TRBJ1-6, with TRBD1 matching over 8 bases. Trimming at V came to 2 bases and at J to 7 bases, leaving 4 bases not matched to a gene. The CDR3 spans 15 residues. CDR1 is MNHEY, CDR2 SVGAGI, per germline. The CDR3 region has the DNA TGTGCCAGCAGTTACGAGACAGGGGTAAATTCACCCCTCCACTTT. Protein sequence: CASSYETGVNSPLHF.

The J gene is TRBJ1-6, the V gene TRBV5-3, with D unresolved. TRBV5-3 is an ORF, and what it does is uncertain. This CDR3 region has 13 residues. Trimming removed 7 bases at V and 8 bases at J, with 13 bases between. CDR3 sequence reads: CARPACPHSPLHF. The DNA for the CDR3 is TGTGCCAGACCGGCGTGCCCGCATTCACCCCTCCACTTT.

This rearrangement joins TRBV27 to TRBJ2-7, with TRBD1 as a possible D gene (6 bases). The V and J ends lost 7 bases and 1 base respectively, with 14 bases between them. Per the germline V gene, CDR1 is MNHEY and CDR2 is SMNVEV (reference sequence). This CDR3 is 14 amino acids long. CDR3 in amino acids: CASKPGVGSYEQYF. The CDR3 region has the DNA TGTGCCAGCAAGCCAGGGGTGGGTTCCTACGAGCAGTACTTC.

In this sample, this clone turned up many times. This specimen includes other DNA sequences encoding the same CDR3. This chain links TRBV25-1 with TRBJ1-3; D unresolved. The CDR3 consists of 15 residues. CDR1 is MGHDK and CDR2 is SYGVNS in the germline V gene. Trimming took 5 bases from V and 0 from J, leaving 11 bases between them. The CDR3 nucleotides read TGTGCCAGCAGTAGAGGGTTGAGCTCTGGAAACACCATATATTTT. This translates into CASSRGLSSGNTIYF. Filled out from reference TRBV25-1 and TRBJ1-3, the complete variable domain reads EADIYQTPRYLVIGTGKKITLECSQTMGHDKMYWYQQDPGMELHLIHYSYGVNSTEKGDLSSESTVSRIRTEHFPLTLESARPSHTSQYLCASSRGLSSGNTIYFGEGSWLTVV.

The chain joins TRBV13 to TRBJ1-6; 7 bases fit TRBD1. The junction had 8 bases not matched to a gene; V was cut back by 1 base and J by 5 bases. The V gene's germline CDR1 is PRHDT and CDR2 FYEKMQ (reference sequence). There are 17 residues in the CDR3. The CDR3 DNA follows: TGTGCCAGCAGCTTAGAGGGGGCCCCAACCGATAATTCACCCCTCCACTTT. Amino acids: CASSLEGAPTDNSPLHF. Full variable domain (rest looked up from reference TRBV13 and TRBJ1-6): AAGVIQSPRHLIKEKRETATLKCYPIPRHDTVYWYQQGPGQDPQFLISFYEKMQSDKGSIPDRFSAQQFSDYHSELNMSSLELGDSALYFCASSLEGAPTDNSPLHFGNGTRLTVT.

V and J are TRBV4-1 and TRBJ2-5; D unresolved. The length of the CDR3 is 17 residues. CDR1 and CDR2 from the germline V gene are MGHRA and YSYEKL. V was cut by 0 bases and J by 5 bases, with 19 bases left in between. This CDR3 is CASSQDPERFIGETQYF. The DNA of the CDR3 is TGCGCCAGCAGCCAAGATCCTGAGAGGTTTATAGGGGAGACCCAGTACTTC.

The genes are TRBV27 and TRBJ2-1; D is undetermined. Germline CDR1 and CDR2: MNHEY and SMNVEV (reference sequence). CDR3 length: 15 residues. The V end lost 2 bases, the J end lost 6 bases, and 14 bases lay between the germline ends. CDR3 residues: CASSLEAGRTNEQFF. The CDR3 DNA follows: TGTGCCAGCAGTTTAGAGGCAGGCCGGACCAATGAGCAGTTCTTC.

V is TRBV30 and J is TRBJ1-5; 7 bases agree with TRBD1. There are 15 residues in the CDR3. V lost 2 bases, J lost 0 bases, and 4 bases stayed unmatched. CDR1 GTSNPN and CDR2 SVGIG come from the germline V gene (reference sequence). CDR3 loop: CAWSRGQSSNQPQHF. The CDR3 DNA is TGTGCCTGGAGTAGGGGACAGAGTAGCAATCAGCCCCAGCATTTT.

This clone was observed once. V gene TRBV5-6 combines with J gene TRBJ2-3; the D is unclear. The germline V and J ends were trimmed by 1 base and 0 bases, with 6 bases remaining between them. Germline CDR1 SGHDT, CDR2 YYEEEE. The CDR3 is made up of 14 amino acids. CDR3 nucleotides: TGTGCCAGCAGCTTGATGCGGAGCACAGATACGCAGTATTTT. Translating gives CASSLMRSTDTQYF.

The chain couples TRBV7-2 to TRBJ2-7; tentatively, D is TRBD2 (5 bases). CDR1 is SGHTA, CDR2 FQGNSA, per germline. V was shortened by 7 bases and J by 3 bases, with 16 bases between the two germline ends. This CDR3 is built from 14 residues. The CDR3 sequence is CASTFSVTYYEQYF. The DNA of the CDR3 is TGTGCCAGCACCTTTAGCGTTACCTACTACGAGCAGTACTTC.

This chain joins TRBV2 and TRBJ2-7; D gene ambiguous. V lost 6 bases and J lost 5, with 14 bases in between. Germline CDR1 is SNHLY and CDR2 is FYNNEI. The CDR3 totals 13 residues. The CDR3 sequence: CASRNVATHEQYF. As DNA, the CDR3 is TGTGCCAGCAGGAATGTAGCCACCCACGAGCAGTACTTC.

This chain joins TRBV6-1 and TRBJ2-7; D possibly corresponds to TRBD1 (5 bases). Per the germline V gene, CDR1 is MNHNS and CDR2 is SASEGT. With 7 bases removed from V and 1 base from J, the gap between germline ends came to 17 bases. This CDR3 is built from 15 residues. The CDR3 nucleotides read TGTGCCAGCACCTTACAGGATCCCCTTTCCTACGAGCAGTACTTC. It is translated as CASTLQDPLSYEQYF.

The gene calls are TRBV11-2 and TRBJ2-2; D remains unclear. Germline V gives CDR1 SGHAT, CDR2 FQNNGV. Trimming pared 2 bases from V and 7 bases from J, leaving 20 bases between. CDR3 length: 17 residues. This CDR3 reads CASSLRLFGRVDGELFF. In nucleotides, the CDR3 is TGTGCCAGCAGCTTACGTCTTTTCGGTCGGGTTGACGGGGAGCTGTTTTTT.

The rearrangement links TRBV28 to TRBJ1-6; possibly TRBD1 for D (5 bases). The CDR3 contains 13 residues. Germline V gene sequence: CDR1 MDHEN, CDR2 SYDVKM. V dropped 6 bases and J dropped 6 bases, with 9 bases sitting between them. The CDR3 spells CASSRDFNSPLHF. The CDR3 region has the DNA TGTGCCAGCAGCCGGGACTTTAATTCACCCCTCCACTTT. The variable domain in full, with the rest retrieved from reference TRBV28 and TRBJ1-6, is DVKVTQSSRYLVKRTGEKVFLECVQDMDHENMFWYRQDPGLGLRLIYFSYDVKMKEKGDIPEGYSVSREKKERFSLILESASTNQTSMYLCASSRDFNSPLHFGNGTRLTVT.

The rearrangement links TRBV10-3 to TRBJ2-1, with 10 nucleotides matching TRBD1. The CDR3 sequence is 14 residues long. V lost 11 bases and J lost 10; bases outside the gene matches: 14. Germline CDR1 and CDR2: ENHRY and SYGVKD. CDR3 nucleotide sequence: TGTGCCTCAAACCGGGACAGGGGTGAAGGGGAGCAGTTCTTC. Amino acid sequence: CASNRDRGEGEQFF.

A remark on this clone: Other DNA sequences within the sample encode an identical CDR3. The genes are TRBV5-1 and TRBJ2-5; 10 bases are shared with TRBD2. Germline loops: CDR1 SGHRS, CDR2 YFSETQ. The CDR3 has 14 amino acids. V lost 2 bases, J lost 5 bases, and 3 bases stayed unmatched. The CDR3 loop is CASSFSGGAETQYF. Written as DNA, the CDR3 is TGCGCCAGCAGCTTCAGCGGGGGGGCTGAGACCCAGTACTTC.

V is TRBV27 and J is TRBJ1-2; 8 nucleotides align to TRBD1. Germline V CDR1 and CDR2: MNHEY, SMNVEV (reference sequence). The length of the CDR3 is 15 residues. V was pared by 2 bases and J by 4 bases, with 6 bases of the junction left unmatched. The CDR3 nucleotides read TGTGCCAGCAGTTTACAGGGGGCGCTTAGCTATGGCTACACCTTC. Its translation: CASSLQGALSYGYTF.